This T cell receptor (beta chain) came from a study of T cell responses to AZD1222 COVID-19 vaccine. Regarding the study as a whole: Close to half of spike-specific TCRs reportedly recognize unmutated variant regions. Seropositive status at baseline applied to only five to seven AZD1222 recipients. Donors skewed white British and female; clonal diversity was possibly underestimated.

Measured with immunoSEQ multiplex PCR; TCRdb has only the in-frame clones, and not every one. The table shows under 60,000 clones, with about 91% occurring only once. The germline V gene encodes CDR1 LNHDA and CDR2 SQIVND (reference sequence). CDR3 length: 13 amino acids. V lost 3 bases and J lost 4, with 9 bases in between. Recipients boosted at about 4 weeks or about 12 weeks are pooled. As regards this clone: Its antigen remains unidentified.

The chain recombines TRBV19 with TRBJ2-5; TRBD2 might be the D (5 bases). The source was peripheral blood, collected 28 days after the second AZD1222 dose. This receptor was taken from an adult who received the AZD1222 COVID-19 vaccine. CDR3 sequence (DNA): TGTGCCAGTAGTATCGGAGGAGCAGAGACCCAGTACTTC. This sequence encodes CASSIGGAETQYF.